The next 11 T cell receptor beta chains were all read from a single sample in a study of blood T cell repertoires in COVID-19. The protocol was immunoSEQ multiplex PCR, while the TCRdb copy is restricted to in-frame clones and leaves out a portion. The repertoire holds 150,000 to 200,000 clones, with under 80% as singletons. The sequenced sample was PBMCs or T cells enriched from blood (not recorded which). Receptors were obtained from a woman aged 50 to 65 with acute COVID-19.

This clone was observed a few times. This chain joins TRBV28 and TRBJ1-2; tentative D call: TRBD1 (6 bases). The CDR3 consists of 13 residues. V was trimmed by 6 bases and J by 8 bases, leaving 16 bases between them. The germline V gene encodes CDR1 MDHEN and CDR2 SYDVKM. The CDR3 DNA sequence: TGTGCCAGCAGCCCCGACAGGTCTCGAGGCTACACCTTC. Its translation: CASSPDRSRGYTF.

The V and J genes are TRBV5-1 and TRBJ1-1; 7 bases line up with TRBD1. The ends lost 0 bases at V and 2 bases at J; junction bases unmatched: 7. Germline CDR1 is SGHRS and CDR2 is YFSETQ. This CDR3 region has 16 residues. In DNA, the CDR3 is TGCGCCAGCAGCTTGGGTTCGGCAGGGGGTAACACTGAAGCTTTCTTT. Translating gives CASSLGSAGGNTEAFF. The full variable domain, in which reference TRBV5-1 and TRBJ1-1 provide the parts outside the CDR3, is KAGVTQTPRYLIKTRGQQVTLSCSPISGHRSVSWYQQTPGQGLQFLFEYFSETQRNKGNFPGRFSGRQFSNSRSEMNVSTLELGDSALYLCASSLGSAGGNTEAFFGQGTRLTVV.

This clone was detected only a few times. The CDR3 region has the DNA TGTGCCAGCAGCTTAATGGACAGACCTAATGAAAAACTGTTTTTT. Amino acids: CASSLMDRPNEKLFF. The chain carries TRBV7-2 and TRBJ1-4, with D possibly TRBD1 on 6 matching bases. Trimming removed 2 bases at V and 3 bases at J, with 10 bases between. From germline, CDR1 is SGHTA and CDR2 FQGNSA. The CDR3 spans 15 residues. The full variable domain, rest sourced from reference TRBV7-2 and TRBJ1-4, is GAGVSQSPSNKVTEKGKDVELRCDPISGHTALYWYRQSLGQGLEFLIYFQGNSAPDKSGLPSDRFSAERTGGSVSTLTIQRTQQEDSAVYLCASSLMDRPNEKLFFGSGTQLSVL.

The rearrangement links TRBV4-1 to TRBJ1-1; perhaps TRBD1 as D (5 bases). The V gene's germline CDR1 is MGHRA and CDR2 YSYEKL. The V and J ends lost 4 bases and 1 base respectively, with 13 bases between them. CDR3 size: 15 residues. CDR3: CASSPETVGNTEAFF. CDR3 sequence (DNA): TGCGCCAGCAGCCCCGAGACAGTTGGGAACACTGAAGCTTTCTTT.

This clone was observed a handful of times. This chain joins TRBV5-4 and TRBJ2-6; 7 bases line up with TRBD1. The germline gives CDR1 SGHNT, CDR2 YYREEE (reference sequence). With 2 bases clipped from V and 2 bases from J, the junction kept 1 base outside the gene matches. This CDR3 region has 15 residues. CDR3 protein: CASSLTGAGANVLTF. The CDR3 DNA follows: TGTGCCAGCAGCTTAACAGGGGCTGGGGCCAACGTCCTGACTTTC.

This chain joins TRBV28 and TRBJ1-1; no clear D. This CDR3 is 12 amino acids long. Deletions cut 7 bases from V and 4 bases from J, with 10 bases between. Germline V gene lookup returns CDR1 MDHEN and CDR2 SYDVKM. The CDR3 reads CASTDSGTEAFF. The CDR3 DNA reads TGTGCCAGCACCGATAGTGGCACTGAAGCTTTCTTT.

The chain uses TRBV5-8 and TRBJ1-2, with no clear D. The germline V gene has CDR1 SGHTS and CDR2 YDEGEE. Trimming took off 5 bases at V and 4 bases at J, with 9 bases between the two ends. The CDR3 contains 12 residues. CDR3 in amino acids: CASRTIIYGYTF. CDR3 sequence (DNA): TGTGCCAGCAGGACTATTATCTATGGCTACACCTTC.

The CDR3 loop reads CATRRGGTEAFF. CDR3 nucleotides: TGTGCGACCAGGAGAGGGGGCACTGAAGCTTTCTTT. This chain uses TRBV6-5 with TRBJ1-1, with a tentative D call TRBD1 (6 bases). Germline CDR1 reads MNHEY; CDR2 reads SVGAGI. The CDR3 covers 12 residues.

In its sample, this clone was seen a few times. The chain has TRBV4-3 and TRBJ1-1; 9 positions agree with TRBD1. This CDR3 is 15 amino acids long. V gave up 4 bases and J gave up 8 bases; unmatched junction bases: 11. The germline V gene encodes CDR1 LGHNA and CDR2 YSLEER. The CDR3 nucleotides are TGCGCCAGCAGCCGCCCGACAGGGGGATTTGCAGAAGCTTTCTTT. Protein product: CASSRPTGGFAEAFF.

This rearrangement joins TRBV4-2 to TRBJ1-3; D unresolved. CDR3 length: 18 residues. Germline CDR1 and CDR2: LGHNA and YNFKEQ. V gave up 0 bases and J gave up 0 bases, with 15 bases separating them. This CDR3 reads CASSQDWGGRGSGNTIYF. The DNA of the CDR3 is TGTGCCAGCAGCCAAGATTGGGGAGGACGGGGCTCTGGAAACACCATATATTTT.

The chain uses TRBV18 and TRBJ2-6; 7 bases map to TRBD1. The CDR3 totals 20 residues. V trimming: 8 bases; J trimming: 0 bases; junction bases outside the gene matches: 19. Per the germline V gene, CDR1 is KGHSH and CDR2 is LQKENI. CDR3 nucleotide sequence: TGTGCCAGCCCGACAGGGTCCGGTGTAGGGGGTTCCTCTGGGGCCAACGTCCTGACTTTC. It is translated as CASPTGSGVGGSSGANVLTF.